The clone carrying this T cell receptor beta chain occurred many times. Its target is unknown. These data are taken from a study of CD8 T cells in ankylosing spondylitis. Generation of TCR beta libraries employed quantitative 5'-RACE incorporating molecular barcodes. TCRdb reprocessed the 5' RACE reads via MiXCR and lists one record per CDR3 protein. The sample lists 350,000 to 400,000 distinct CDR3 sequences, 20% to 25% seen once, with under 15% in the top ten. Whole-study results and caveats: One TCR beta motif, made up of several highly homologous variants, appeared characteristic of ankylosing spondylitis blood.

CDR1 and CDR2 from the germline V gene are SQVTM and ANQGSEA. With 7 bases removed from V and 4 bases from J, the gap between germline ends came to 10 bases. This CDR3 contains 11 residues. The clonotype comes from a male donor with ankylosing spondylitis or in good health (not recorded which). Sequences were obtained from blood, either unsorted or a sorted T cell fraction (not recorded which). V usage is TRBV29-1 and J usage is TRBJ1-1; D remains unclear. CDR3 loop: CSAVWGTEAFF. As DNA, the CDR3 is TGCAGCGCCGTTTGGGGCACTGAAGCTTTCTTT.